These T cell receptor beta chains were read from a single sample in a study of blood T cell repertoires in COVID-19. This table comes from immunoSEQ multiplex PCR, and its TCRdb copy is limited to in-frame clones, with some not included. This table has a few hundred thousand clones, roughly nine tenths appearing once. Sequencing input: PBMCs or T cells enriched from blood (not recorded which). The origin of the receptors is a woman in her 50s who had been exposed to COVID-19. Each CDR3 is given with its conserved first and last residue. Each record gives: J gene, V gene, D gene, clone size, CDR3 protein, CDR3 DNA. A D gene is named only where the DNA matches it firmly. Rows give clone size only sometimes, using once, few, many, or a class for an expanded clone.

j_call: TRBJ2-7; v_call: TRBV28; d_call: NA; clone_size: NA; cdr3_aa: CASSRFDNYEQYF; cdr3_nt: TGTGCCAGCAGCCGATTTGACAACTACGAGCAGTACTTC
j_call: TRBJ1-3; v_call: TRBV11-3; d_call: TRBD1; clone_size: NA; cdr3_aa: CASSLDGQASGNTIYF; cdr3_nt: TGTGCCAGCAGCTTAGACGGACAGGCCTCTGGAAACACCATATATTTT
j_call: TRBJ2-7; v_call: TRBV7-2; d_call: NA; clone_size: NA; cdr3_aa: CASRPGGREMNEQYF; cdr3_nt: TGTGCCAGCAGACCGGGGGGCAGGGAGATGAACGAGCAGTACTTC
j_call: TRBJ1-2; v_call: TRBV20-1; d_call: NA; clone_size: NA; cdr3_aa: CSASFPLPGVSYTF; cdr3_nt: TGCAGTGCTAGTTTCCCCCTCCCCGGGGTAAGCTACACCTTC
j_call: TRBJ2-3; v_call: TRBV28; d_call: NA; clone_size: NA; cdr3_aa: CASRNELDTQYF; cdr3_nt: TGTGCCAGCAGAAATGAGTTAGATACGCAGTATTTT
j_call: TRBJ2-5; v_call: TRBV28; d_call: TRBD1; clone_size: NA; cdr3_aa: CASSSPPGTGYGETQYF; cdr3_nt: TGTGCCAGCAGTTCACCCCCCGGGACAGGGTACGGGGAGACCCAGTACTTC
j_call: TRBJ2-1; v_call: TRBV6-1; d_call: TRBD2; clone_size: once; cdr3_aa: CASSERGALVNEQFF; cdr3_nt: TGTGCCAGCAGTGAGCGGGGGGCTTTAGTTAATGAGCAGTTCTTC
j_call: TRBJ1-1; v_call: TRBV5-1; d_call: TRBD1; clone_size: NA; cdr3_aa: CASSPDRAMNTEAFF; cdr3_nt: TGCGCCAGCAGCCCGGACAGGGCGATGAACACTGAAGCTTTCTTT
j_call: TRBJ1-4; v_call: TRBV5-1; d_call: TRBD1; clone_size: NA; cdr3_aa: CASSLEGFTGGVGSNEKLFF; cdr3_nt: TGCGCCAGCAGCTTGGAAGGTTTCACAGGGGGCGTAGGTTCTAATGAAAAACTGTTTTTT
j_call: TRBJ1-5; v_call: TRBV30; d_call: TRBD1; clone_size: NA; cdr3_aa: CAWEVGGDRQHF; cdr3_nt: TGTGCCTGGGAGGTCGGAGGGGACAGGCAGCATTTT
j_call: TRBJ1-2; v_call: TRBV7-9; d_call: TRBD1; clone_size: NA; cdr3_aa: CASSLSRTGANYGYTF; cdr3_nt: TGTGCCAGCAGCTTATCCCGGACAGGGGCCAACTATGGCTACACCTTC
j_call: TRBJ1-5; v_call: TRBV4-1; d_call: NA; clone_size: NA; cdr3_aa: CASSQAYGGASNQPQHF; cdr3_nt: TGCGCCAGCAGCCAAGCATACGGGGGGGCTAGCAATCAGCCCCAGCATTTT
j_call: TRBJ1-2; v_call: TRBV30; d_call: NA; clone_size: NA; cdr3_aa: CACSRGALGYGYTF; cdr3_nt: TGTGCCTGTTCTCGGGGGGCGCTGGGCTATGGCTACACCTTC
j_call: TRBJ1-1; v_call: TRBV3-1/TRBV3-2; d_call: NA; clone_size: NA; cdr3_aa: CASSRQIGRNTEAFF; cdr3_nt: TGTGCCAGCAGCCGCCAGATTGGGAGGAACACTGAAGCTTTCTTT
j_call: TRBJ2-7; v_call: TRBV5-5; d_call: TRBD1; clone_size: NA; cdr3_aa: CASSLETGERSEQYF; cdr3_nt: TGTGCCAGCAGCTTGGAAACAGGGGAACGGAGCGAGCAGTACTTC
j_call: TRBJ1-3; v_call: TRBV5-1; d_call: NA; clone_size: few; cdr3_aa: CASSMVGDSGNTIYF; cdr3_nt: TGCGCCAGCAGCATGGTCGGAGACTCTGGAAACACCATATATTTT
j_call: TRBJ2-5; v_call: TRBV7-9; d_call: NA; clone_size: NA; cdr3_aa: CASSLALRGETQYF; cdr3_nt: TGTGCCAGCAGCTTAGCTTTAAGGGGCGAGACCCAGTACTTC
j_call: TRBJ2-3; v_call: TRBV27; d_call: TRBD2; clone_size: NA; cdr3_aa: CASSLLGTSGASTDTQYF; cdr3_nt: TGTGCCAGCAGCCTCTTAGGGACTAGCGGTGCTAGCACAGATACGCAGTATTTT
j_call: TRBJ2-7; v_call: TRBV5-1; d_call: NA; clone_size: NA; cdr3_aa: CASSLDPGVEQYF; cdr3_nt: TGCGCCAGCAGCCTAGATCCAGGGGTCGAGCAGTACTTC
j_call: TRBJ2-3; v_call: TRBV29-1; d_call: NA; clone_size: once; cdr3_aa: CSAVWGGTDTQYF; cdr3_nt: TGCAGCGCCGTATGGGGGGGCACAGATACGCAGTATTTT
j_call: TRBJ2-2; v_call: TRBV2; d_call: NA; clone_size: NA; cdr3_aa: CASSGTVSGELFF; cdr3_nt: TGTGCCAGCAGTGGGACAGTGAGCGGGGAGCTGTTTTTT
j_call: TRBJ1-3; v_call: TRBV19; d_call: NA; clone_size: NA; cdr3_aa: CASSITPSTGLSGNTIYF; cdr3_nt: TGTGCCAGTAGTATTACACCGTCGACAGGCCTCTCTGGAAACACCATATATTTT
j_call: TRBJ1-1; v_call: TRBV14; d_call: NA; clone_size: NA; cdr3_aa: CASSQDRTTAEAFF; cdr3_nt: TGTGCCAGCAGCCAAGATCGGACAACCGCGGAGGCTTTCTTT
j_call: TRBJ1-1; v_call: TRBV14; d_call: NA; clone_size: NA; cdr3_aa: CASRWLVGATEAFF; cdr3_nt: TGTGCCAGCCGGTGGTTGGTGGGGGCCACTGAAGCTTTCTTT
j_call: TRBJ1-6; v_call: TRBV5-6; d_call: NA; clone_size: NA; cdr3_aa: CASRTAGEGPLHF; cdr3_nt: TGTGCCAGCAGGACGGCGGGGGAGGGACCCCTCCACTTT
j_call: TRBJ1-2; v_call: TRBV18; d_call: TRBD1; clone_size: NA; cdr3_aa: CASSPDRAYGYTF; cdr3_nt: TGTGCCAGCTCACCGGACAGGGCGTATGGCTACACCTTC
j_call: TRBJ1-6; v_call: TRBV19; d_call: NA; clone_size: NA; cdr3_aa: CASKEVKGSTLNSPLHF; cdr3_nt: TGTGCCAGTAAGGAAGTAAAGGGGTCCACTCTTAATTCACCCCTCCACTTT
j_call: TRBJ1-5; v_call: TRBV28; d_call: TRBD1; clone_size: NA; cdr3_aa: CASSSGTGVQPQHF; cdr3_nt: TGTGCCAGCAGCAGTGGTACAGGGGTCCAGCCCCAGCATTTT
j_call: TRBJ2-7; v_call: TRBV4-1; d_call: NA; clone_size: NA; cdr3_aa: CASSPGTFNYEQYF; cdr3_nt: TGCGCCAGCAGCCCCGGGACTTTTAACTACGAGCAGTACTTC
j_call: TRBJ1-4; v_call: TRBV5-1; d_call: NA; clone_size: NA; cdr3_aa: CASSPGTFYEKLFF; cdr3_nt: TGCGCCAGCAGCCCCGGGACATTTTATGAAAAACTGTTTTTT
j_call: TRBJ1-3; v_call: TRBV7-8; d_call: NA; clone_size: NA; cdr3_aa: CASSLGGNTIYF; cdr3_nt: TGTGCCAGCAGCTTGGGGGGGAACACCATATATTTT
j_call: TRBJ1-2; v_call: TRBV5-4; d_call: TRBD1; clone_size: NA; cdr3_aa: CASSPAEGAGWGYTF; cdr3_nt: TGTGCCAGCAGCCCCGCCGAGGGGGCGGGGTGGGGCTACACCTTC
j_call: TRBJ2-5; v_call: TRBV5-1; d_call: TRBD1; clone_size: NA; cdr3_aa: CASSFGQAGETQYF; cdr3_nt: TGCGCCAGCAGCTTCGGACAGGCGGGAGAGACCCAGTACTTC
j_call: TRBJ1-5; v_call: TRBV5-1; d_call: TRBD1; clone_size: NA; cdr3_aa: CASSVGQGDSSNQPQHF; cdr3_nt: TGCGCCAGCAGCGTCGGACAGGGGGACTCTAGCAATCAGCCCCAGCATTTT
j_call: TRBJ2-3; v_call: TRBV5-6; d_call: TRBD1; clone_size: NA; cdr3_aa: CASSSWGQGLTDTQYF; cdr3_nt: TGTGCCAGCAGCTCCTGGGGACAGGGACTCACAGATACGCAGTATTTT